Listed below are T cell receptor beta chains from one sample, sequenced in a study of a mutant IDH1 vaccine in newly diagnosed glioma. No antigens are known for them. Sequencing used immunoSEQ multiplex PCR; TCRdb keeps in-frame clones, though not all of them. The sample has about 52,000 clones; 60% to 85% are singletons. The specimen comprised PBMCs, sampled from a glioma patient whose treatment included an IDH1 peptide vaccine. All receptors come from a woman aged 40 to 50 with glioma. Some clones in this sample may be carry-over from other donors' samples. CDR3s include the opening cysteine and the closing phenylalanine or tryptophan. A D gene is named only where the DNA matches it firmly. Where a row states a size, it is once, few, many or the class of an expanded clone; other rows omit it.

.	TRBV7-6	TRBJ1-5	few	TGTGCCAGCAGCTTAGGGTCCGGCATCAATCAGCCCCAGCATTTT	CASSLGSGINQPQHF
.	TRBV6-5	TRBJ1-1	.	TGTACCAGCAGTTACCGGGGCGCTGAAGCTTTCTTT	CTSSYRGAEAFF
.	TRBV18	TRBJ1-3	.	TGTGCCAGTCGGTCCAGGGTGAGTAGAAACACCATATATTTT	CASRSRVSRNTIYF
.	TRBV6-4	TRBJ2-7	.	TGTGCCAGCAGTGAGCAGGTAGGGACCGAGCAGTACTTC	CASSEQVGTEQYF
.	TRBV19	TRBJ1-4	.	TGTGCCAGTAGTATAAGGGTCAGAAATAATGAAAAACTGTTTTTT	CASSIRVRNNEKLFF
TRBD1	TRBV4-3	TRBJ2-7	.	TGCGCCAGCAGCCAAGAAGAGGGACAGCACTACGAGCAGTACTTC	CASSQEEGQHYEQYF
TRBD1	TRBV5-6	TRBJ1-5	.	TGTGCCAGCAGCTTGGGGCAGGGGGCGGGATCTCAGCATTTT	CASSLGQGAGSQHF
.	TRBV27	TRBJ2-7	.	TGTGCCAGCAGTTTATGGATGGACTTCGACGAGCAGTACTTC	CASSLWMDFDEQYF
.	TRBV5-8	TRBJ1-1	.	TGTGCCAGCAGCTTGCGGGGTCCCAGCACTGAAGCTTTCTTT	CASSLRGPSTEAFF
TRBD1	TRBV4-3	TRBJ1-6	.	TGCGCCAGCAGCCGCCTACAGGGGATGAGGGGTTCACCCCTCCACTTT	CASSRLQGMRGSPLHF
.	TRBV7-9	TRBJ1-2	.	TGTGCCAGCAGCTTAGTTGGAGAAACTAACTATGGCTACACCTTC	CASSLVGETNYGYTF
.	TRBV2	TRBJ1-3	.	TGTGCCAGCACCCAAGCTGGAAACACCATATATTTT	CASTQAGNTIYF
.	TRBV30	TRBJ1-1	.	TGTGCCTGGAGTCCCCTACCTGTGGCTGAAGCCTTCTTT	CAWSPLPVAEAFF
.	TRBV6-5	TRBJ1-1	.	TGTGCCAGCAGTTACTCCAGGGGTTCGAACACTGAAGCTTTCTTT	CASSYSRGSNTEAFF
.	TRBV11-3	TRBJ2-1	few	TGTGCCAGCAGCTTAGGTGACGGGAGTAATGAGCAGTTCTTC	CASSLGDGSNEQFF
.	TRBV5-1	TRBJ1-1	.	TGCGCCAGCAGCTTGACATGGGGGAACACTGAAGCTTTCTTT	CASSLTWGNTEAFF
.	TRBV7-9	TRBJ1-2	.	TGTGCCAGCAGCGACAACTATGGCTACACCTTC	CASSDNYGYTF
TRBD1	TRBV5-4	TRBJ1-2	.	TGTGCCAGCAGCTCACAGGGGACGGGCTATGGCTACACCTTC	CASSSQGTGYGYTF
.	TRBV9	TRBJ2-3	.	TGTGCCAGCAGCGTAGGCGACAGCGCCACAGATACGCAGTATTTT	CASSVGDSATDTQYF
.	TRBV9	TRBJ1-1	.	TGTGCCAGCAGCGTAACGGGGTTTTGGACTGAAGCTTTCTTT	CASSVTGFWTEAFF
TRBD2	TRBV7-8	TRBJ2-1	.	TGTGCCAGCAGTTATATAGCGGGGGTGTATAATGAGCAGTTCTTC	CASSYIAGVYNEQFF
.	TRBV29-1	TRBJ1-2	.	TGCAGCGCTGGGTGGGGGGTTGTACGGGGTGACTATGGCTACACCTTC	CSAGWGVVRGDYGYTF
.	TRBV14	TRBJ1-1	few	TGTGCCAGCAGCCAAGACTGGGGGAGCACTGAAGCTTTCTTT	CASSQDWGSTEAFF
TRBD1	TRBV9	TRBJ2-5	few	TGTGCCAGCAGCGTTGGACAGGGCCAAGAGACCCAGTACTTC	CASSVGQGQETQYF
TRBD1	TRBV5-1	TRBJ2-3	few	TGCGCCAGCAGCCTATACAGGGGGGATACGCAGTATTTT	CASSLYRGDTQYF
TRBD1	TRBV5-8	TRBJ1-1	many	TGTGCCAGCAGCTTAAGGGGGCTTGGCACTGAAGCTTTCTTT	CASSLRGLGTEAFF
TRBD1	TRBV9	TRBJ2-2	.	TGTGCCAGCAGCGACCAGTCCTCCCCTATGGGGACAGGGGACACCGGGGAGCTGTTTTTT	CASSDQSSPMGTGDTGELFF
TRBD2	TRBV6-5	TRBJ2-1	.	TGTGCCAGCAGTTACTCCTTAGCGGGACTTACCAATGAGCAGTTCTTC	CASSYSLAGLTNEQFF
TRBD1	TRBV18	TRBJ1-1	.	TGTGCCAGCTCACCTCCGACAGGGGTGAACACTGAAGCTTTCTTT	CASSPPTGVNTEAFF
.	TRBV30	TRBJ1-4	.	TGTGCCTGGAGTGTAGCGTCAGGCGAAAAACTGTTTTTT	CAWSVASGEKLFF
.	TRBV2	TRBJ1-3	.	TGTGCCAGTACACCTTATCCAGGAAACACCATATATTTT	CASTPYPGNTIYF
.	TRBV7-2	TRBJ2-3	.	TGTGCCAGCAGCTCTAGCACAGATACGCAGTATTTT	CASSSSTDTQYF